Listed here are 22 T cell receptor beta chains from one sample, sequenced in a study of blood T cell repertoires in COVID-19. Generated by immunoSEQ multiplex PCR, the TCRdb table keeps only in-frame clones and is missing some. The sample holds fewer than 450,000 clones; approximately 89% are singletons and the top ten take around 13%. Material: peripheral blood. All receptors derive from a woman between 45 and 65 years old with COVID-19, enrolled during active disease.

The V call is TRBV28, the J call TRBJ1-5; 8 bases fit TRBD1. The CDR3 is 15 residues long. Losses at the gene ends were 10 bases for V and 5 bases for J; bases not matched to a gene: 13. Looked up from germline, CDR1 is MDHEN and CDR2 is SYDVKM. CDR3 DNA: TGTGCCACCAGAAATGACAGGGGAGCGTATCAGCCCCAGCATTTT. Its translation: CATRNDRGAYQPQHF.

Points on this clone: This sample includes further DNA sequences coding for the same CDR3. The chain employs TRBV19 and TRBJ1-5; D may be TRBD1 (5 bases). Germline V gene data show CDR1 as LNHDA and CDR2 as SQIVND (reference sequence). Trimming removed 4 bases from V and 7 bases from J, with 11 bases in between. The CDR3 has 13 residues. The CDR3 loop is CASSKTANQPQHF. The CDR3 region has the DNA TGTGCCAGTAGTAAGACAGCGAACCAGCCCCAGCATTTT.

The chain carries TRBV30 and TRBJ2-3; 9 bases align to TRBD2. Germline CDR1 and CDR2: GTSNPN and SVGIG (reference sequence). The CDR3 loop spans 19 amino acids. With V trimmed by 2 bases and J by 0 bases, 15 bases remained unmatched. The DNA of the CDR3 is TGTGCCTGGAGTCCCGGGCTAGCGGGGTCCCTCCCTAGCACAGATACGCAGTATTTT. It encodes CAWSPGLAGSLPSTDTQYF.

The chain carries TRBV28 and TRBJ2-1, with TRBD2 identical over 11 bases. V shed 5 bases, J shed 3 bases, and the junction held 15 bases outside the gene matches. The germline V gene encodes CDR1 MDHEN and CDR2 SYDVKM. The CDR3 sequence is 19 residues long. The CDR3 sequence: CASSQLTSSGGRYYNEQFF. The CDR3 DNA reads TGTGCCAGCAGTCAACTCACTTCTAGCGGGGGGAGATACTACAATGAGCAGTTCTTC.

Only a few counts were recorded for this clone. The J gene is TRBJ2-7, the V gene TRBV7-9; 8 nucleotides align to TRBD1. The CDR3 totals 15 residues. V lost 3 bases and J lost 9; bases outside the gene matches: 13. CDR1 is SEHNR, CDR2 FQNEAQ, per germline (reference sequence). The chain's CDR3 is CASSLGTGPTFGQYF. Written as DNA, the CDR3 is TGTGCCAGCAGCTTGGGGACAGGACCTACGTTCGGGCAGTACTTC.

J is TRBJ1-2 and V is TRBV7-6, with D possibly matching TRBD1 (5 bases). Germline V gene lookup returns CDR1 SGHVS and CDR2 FNYEAQ. The ends were cut back, 4 bases at V and 5 bases at J, with 17 bases in the middle. There are 15 residues in the CDR3. The chain's CDR3 is CASSSDSDLVYGYTF. In DNA form, the CDR3 reads TGTGCCAGCAGCTCCGACAGTGATTTGGTTTATGGCTACACCTTC.

The chain combines TRBV6-5 with TRBJ2-7; 9 positions agree with TRBD2. Germline trimming cut 2 bases from V and 5 bases from J; bases unmatched to any gene: 7. Germline V gene sequence: CDR1 MNHEY, CDR2 SVGAGI. The CDR3 runs to 15 residues. The DNA of the CDR3 is TGTGCCAGCAGTTACCCCGCGGGGGGGAGTGACGAGCAGTACTTC. It encodes CASSYPAGGSDEQYF.

J is TRBJ1-6 and V is TRBV5-6; 8 bases agree with TRBD1. Germline assignment: CDR1 SGHDT and CDR2 YYEEEE. The CDR3 has 17 amino acids. The ends lost 4 bases at V and 8 bases at J; junction bases unmatched: 14. The CDR3 reads CASSRLIRDRTDSPLHF. The CDR3 nucleotides are TGTGCCAGCAGCCGTCTAATCCGGGACAGGACAGATTCACCCCTCCACTTT.

This clone was seen a handful of times. V gene TRBV15 combines with J gene TRBJ2-7; D is uncertain. V lost 4 bases to trimming and J lost 5 bases, with 24 bases between them. The germline V gene has CDR1 LNHNV and CDR2 YYDKDF (reference sequence). This CDR3 comprises 17 residues. In DNA, the CDR3 is TGTGCCACCAGCACCCTCGGGTCTACAATGGCCATCAACGAGCAGTACTTC. Its protein product is CATSTLGSTMAINEQYF.

This clone was observed a few times. The V and J genes are TRBV6-1 and TRBJ1-1; possible D gene TRBD1, 6 bases. The germline CDR1 and CDR2 sequences are MNHNS and SASEGT. The CDR3 sequence is 16 residues long. V lost 4 bases, J lost 0 bases, and 15 bases lay in between. The CDR3 DNA reads as TGTGCCAGCAGTGGGACAGCTTTAAAAATGAACACTGAAGCTTTCTTT. Protein: CASSGTALKMNTEAFF.

The rearrangement joins TRBV2 to TRBJ2-1; 12 nucleotides align to TRBD1. The CDR3 extends over 15 amino acids. CDR1 SNHLY and CDR2 FYNNEI come from the germline V gene. Trimming took 5 bases from V and 5 from J; bases not matched to a gene: 4. CDR3 region: CASSRDRGRNNEQFF. DNA of the CDR3: TGTGCCAGCAGTAGGGACAGGGGGCGCAACAATGAGCAGTTCTTC.

V is TRBV10-1 and J is TRBJ2-2; D remains unclear. V lost 5 bases and J lost 5, with 6 bases in between. CDR1 is WNHNN and CDR2 is SYGVQD in the germline V gene (reference sequence). This CDR3 has 12 amino acids. The CDR3 DNA is TGCGCCAGCAGTAGCGAAACCGGGGAGCTGTTTTTT. Protein sequence: CASSSETGELFF.

In its sample, this clone was seen a few times. This chain connects TRBV29-1 to TRBJ1-5, with 9 bases matching TRBD1. The CDR3 contains 14 residues. CDR1 is SQVTM and CDR2 is ANQGSEA in the germline V gene. Trimming removed 7 bases from V and 3 bases from J; junction bases left unmatched: 7. CDR3 nucleotides: TGCAGCGCCGCGGACAGGGGCGACAATCAGCCCCAGCATTTT. Protein sequence: CSAADRGDNQPQHF. The full variable domain, in which reference TRBV29-1 and TRBJ1-5 provide the parts outside the CDR3, is SAVISQKPSRDICQRGTSLTIQCQVDSQVTMMFWYRQQPGQSLTLIATANQGSEATYESGFVIDKFPISRPNLTFSTLTVSNMSPEDSSIYLCSAADRGDNQPQHFGDGTRLSIL.

The V call is TRBV10-3, the J call TRBJ2-1, with D possibly TRBD1 on 6 matching bases. This CDR3 comprises 12 residues. Per the germline V gene, CDR1 is ENHRY and CDR2 is SYGVKD. V was shortened by 10 bases and J by 8 bases, with 15 bases between the two germline ends. CDR3 sequence (DNA): TGTGCCACCAGGGGTGAGGGATATGAGCAGTTCTTC. This translates into CATRGEGYEQFF.

CDR3 protein: CASSLFGGSNQPQHF. CDR3 nucleotides: TGCGCCAGCAGCTTGTTCGGGGGAAGCAATCAGCCCCAGCATTTT. The chain has TRBV5-1 and TRBJ1-5; TRBD1 might be the D (5 bases). The CDR3 runs 15 residues. V lost 1 base, J lost 1 base, and 9 bases lay in between. Germline V gives CDR1 SGHRS, CDR2 YFSETQ. The full variable domain, with the rest looked up from reference TRBV5-1 and TRBJ1-5, is KAGVTQTPRYLIKTRGQQVTLSCSPISGHRSVSWYQQTPGQGLQFLFEYFSETQRNKGNFPGRFSGRQFSNSRSEMNVSTLELGDSALYLCASSLFGGSNQPQHFGDGTRLSIL.

J is TRBJ2-1 and V is TRBV3-1 (or the pseudogene TRBV3-2); 10 bases agree with TRBD2. V shed 4 bases and J 5 bases; nucleotides not matched to a gene: 5. Germline lookup yields CDR1 LGHDT and CDR2 YNNKEL (reference sequence). This CDR3 spans 15 amino acids. CDR3 bases: TGTGCCAGCAGCCTCCAGCGGGGGGGAAACAATGAGCAGTTCTTC. It codes for CASSLQRGGNNEQFF.

The chain has TRBV19 and TRBJ2-2, with TRBD1 identical over 7 bases. Germline V gives CDR1 LNHDA, CDR2 SQIVND (reference sequence). With 9 bases clipped from V and 6 bases from J, the junction kept 4 bases outside the gene matches. CDR3 length equals 12 residues. CDR3 in DNA: TGTGCCAGCATAACAGGGGCCGGGGAGCTGTTTTTT. This codes for CASITGAGELFF.

The CDR3 DNA sequence: TGTGCCAGCACTCGGGGGCTCTCCTACGAGCAGTACTTC. This codes for CASTRGLSYEQYF. This chain joins TRBV6-6 and TRBJ2-7; D is possibly TRBD1 or TRBD2 (6 bases each). CDR3 size: 13 residues. Trimming removed 7 bases at V and 0 bases at J, with 10 bases between. Germline CDR1 MNHNY, CDR2 SVGAGI (reference sequence).

The rearrangement joins TRBV10-1 to TRBJ2-3; D unclear. Germline CDR1 is WNHNN and CDR2 is SYGVQD (reference sequence). V was clipped by 3 bases and J by 0 bases, with 10 bases between them. The CDR3 has 15 residues. CDR3 nucleotide sequence: TGCGCCAGCAGTGAAACTCGCTCGAGCACAGATACGCAGTATTTT. This encodes CASSETRSSTDTQYF.

J is TRBJ2-4 and V is TRBV5-1; D may be TRBD1 (5 bases). Trimming pared 0 bases from V and 8 bases from J, leaving 18 bases between. Germline CDR1 reads SGHRS; CDR2 reads YFSETQ. The CDR3 has 16 amino acids. In nucleotides, the CDR3 is TGCGCCAGCAGCTTGGCCGGGTCCACCTTGGGGCACATTCAGTACTTC. Protein sequence: CASSLAGSTLGHIQYF. Full variable domain (rest looked up from reference TRBV5-1 and TRBJ2-4): KAGVTQTPRYLIKTRGQQVTLSCSPISGHRSVSWYQQTPGQGLQFLFEYFSETQRNKGNFPGRFSGRQFSNSRSEMNVSTLELGDSALYLCASSLAGSTLGHIQYFGAGTRLSVL.

The chain carries TRBV5-5 and TRBJ2-7; no firm D call. The ends were cut back, 0 bases at V and 6 bases at J, with 4 bases in the middle. Germline V gene data show CDR1 as SGHKS and CDR2 as YYEKEE (reference sequence). The CDR3 is 11 amino acids. DNA for the CDR3: TGTGCCAGCAGCTTGGCTTCCGAGCAGTACTTC. This codes for CASSLASEQYF.

V gene TRBV19 combines with J gene TRBJ1-5; no reliable D call. The germline gives CDR1 LNHDA, CDR2 SQIVND (reference sequence). This CDR3 spans 13 amino acids. V was shortened by 0 bases and J by 5 bases, with 5 bases between the two germline ends. CDR3 sequence: CASSIDLYQPQHF. The CDR3 bases are TGTGCCAGTAGTATAGATCTTTATCAGCCCCAGCATTTT.